These 30 T cell receptor beta chains originate from one sample sequenced in a study of cytomegalovirus exposure and HLA in healthy donors. With 60 Vbeta and 13 Jbeta primers, the PCR was carried out. Assay used: immunoSEQ multiplex PCR; TCRdb lists only in-frame clones, some missing. The sample has some 130,000 clones, more than 70% seen once. Sequencing used PBMCs. Receptor source: a human donor in good health.

Only a few counts were recorded for this clone. The J gene is TRBJ1-1, the V gene TRBV6-5; D perhaps matches TRBD1 (6 bases). Looked up from germline, CDR1 is MNHEY and CDR2 is SVGAGI. The CDR3 is 15 residues long. Trimming stripped 3 bases from V and 6 bases from J, with 17 bases between. Here the CDR3 reads CASSYTSGTSAEAFF. DNA of the CDR3: TGTGCCAGCAGTTATACGTCCGGGACAAGCGCTGAAGCTTTCTTT.

This clone was detected once. J is TRBJ1-5 and V is TRBV5-6; maybe TRBD1 (6 bases). Germline values: CDR1 SGHDT, CDR2 YYEEEE. Trimming removed 1 base at V and 4 bases at J, with 18 bases between. The CDR3 loop spans 17 amino acids. CDR3 in amino acids: CASSLWGPTGSNQPQHF. In nucleotides, the CDR3 is TGTGCCAGCAGCTTGTGGGGTCCGACAGGAAGTAATCAGCCCCAGCATTTT.

The chain employs TRBV19 and TRBJ1-5, with D hard to call. Per the germline V gene, CDR1 is LNHDA and CDR2 is SQIVND (reference sequence). This CDR3 has 13 residues. The V and J ends lost 0 bases and 10 bases respectively, with 10 bases between them. The chain's CDR3 is CASSIDGGRPQHF. The CDR3 DNA follows: TGTGCCAGTAGTATAGATGGCGGGCGACCCCAGCATTTT.

The chain uses TRBV4-1 and TRBJ2-7; TRBD2 agrees at 15 bases. Germline V lookup: CDR1 MGHRA, CDR2 YSYEKL. V shed 3 bases, J shed 3 bases, and the junction held 0 bases outside the gene matches. This CDR3 contains 15 residues. CDR3 amino acids: CASSQGLAGGYEQYF. The CDR3 DNA reads as TGCGCCAGCAGCCAGGGACTAGCGGGGGGCTACGAGCAGTACTTC.

J is TRBJ1-4 and V is TRBV4-1; D may be TRBD1 (5 bases). Trimming took off 0 bases at V and 7 bases at J, with 9 bases between the two ends. The germline V gene encodes CDR1 MGHRA and CDR2 YSYEKL. CDR3 length: 14 amino acids. CDR3 amino acids: CASSQDPGSEKLFF. The CDR3 DNA sequence: TGCGCCAGCAGCCAAGATCCAGGGTCTGAAAAACTGTTTTTT.

This chain links TRBV6-6 with TRBJ2-7; D is possibly TRBD2 (6 bases). Per germline, CDR1 MNHNY and CDR2 SVGAGI (reference sequence). CDR3 length: 14 amino acids. V lost 5 bases to trimming and J lost 2 bases, with 13 bases between them. The CDR3 spells CASSPSTRTYEQYF. The CDR3 DNA follows: TGTGCCAGCAGTCCCTCGACTAGAACCTACGAGCAGTACTTC.

The chain is built from TRBV4-1 and TRBJ2-2; D not certain. Trimming stripped 1 base from V and 4 bases from J, with 10 bases between. The CDR3 is 15 residues long. Germline V gene data show CDR1 as MGHRA and CDR2 as YSYEKL. The DNA of the CDR3 is TGCGCCAGCAGCCAAGTCGGCCGAGGCACCGGGGAGCTGTTTTTT. Protein product: CASSQVGRGTGELFF.

V usage is TRBV7-2 and J usage is TRBJ1-1, with a weak D call TRBD1 (5 bases). V was trimmed by 4 bases and J by 6 bases, leaving 18 bases between them. The CDR3 extends over 15 amino acids. The V gene's germline CDR1 is SGHTA and CDR2 FQGNSA. The CDR3 spells CASSSLPGHGSEAFF. DNA for the CDR3: TGTGCCAGCAGCTCCCTTCCCGGACATGGTTCTGAAGCTTTCTTT.

V and J are TRBV19 and TRBJ1-2; the D gene is possibly TRBD1 (6 bases). The germline CDR1 and CDR2 sequences are LNHDA and SQIVND (reference sequence). V lost 6 bases to trimming and J lost 3 bases, with 17 bases between them. This CDR3 comprises 15 residues. The DNA for the CDR3 is TGTGCCAGTAGGGAACAGGGAGGGGGATACTATGGCTACACCTTC. Encoded protein: CASREQGGGYYGYTF.

This clone was found a few times. The rearrangement uses TRBV28 and TRBJ1-1, with a possible D match to TRBD1 (6 bases). Trimming shortened V by 10 bases and J by 0 bases, and 15 bases separated the two germline ends. The CDR3 covers 14 residues. Germline V gene lookup returns CDR1 MDHEN and CDR2 SYDVKM. The CDR3 nucleotides are TGTGCCACCAAGCAGGGGCGGCTGAACACTGAAGCTTTCTTT. Translation: CATKQGRLNTEAFF.

This clone appeared once. V and J are TRBV10-3 and TRBJ2-7, with D perhaps matching TRBD2 (7 bases). CDR1 and CDR2 (germline): ENHRY, SYGVKD. The CDR3 consists of 16 residues. V was cut by 3 bases and J by 2 bases, with 17 bases left in between. The CDR3 loop is CAISDLGGQTAYEQYF. In DNA, the CDR3 is TGTGCCATCAGTGACCTGGGGGGGCAGACGGCCTACGAGCAGTACTTC.

This clone was seen only once. V is TRBV11-2 and J is TRBJ2-1, with D possibly TRBD1 on 5 matching bases. Germline V gene lookup returns CDR1 SGHAT and CDR2 FQNNGV. V lost 5 bases and J lost 2, with 13 bases in between. This CDR3 is 15 amino acids long. The CDR3, as DNA: TGTGCCAGCAGCGCCCTAGTGGGGCCCTACAATGAGCAGTTCTTC. Its translation is CASSALVGPYNEQFF.

The chain is built from TRBV2 and TRBJ2-7; maybe TRBD2 (5 bases). Germline-derived CDR1 and CDR2 are SNHLY and FYNNEI. CDR3 length: 13 amino acids. The V and J ends lost 0 bases and 6 bases respectively, with 9 bases between them. CDR3 DNA: TGTGCCAGCAGTGAAGCAAGGGCGGGCGAGCAGTACTTC. This codes for CASSEARAGEQYF.

The V and J genes are TRBV5-4 and TRBJ2-5; 9 bases match TRBD2. The CDR3 is 16 residues long. V shed 6 bases, J shed 3 bases, and the junction held 12 bases outside the gene matches. Germline values: CDR1 SGHNT, CDR2 YYREEE (reference sequence). CDR3: CASTPIGGGAKETQYF. The DNA of the CDR3 is TGTGCCAGCACGCCCATCGGCGGGGGGGCGAAAGAGACCCAGTACTTC.

This chain connects TRBV18 to TRBJ1-3; 10 bases agree with TRBD1. The germline CDR1 and CDR2 sequences are KGHSH and LQKENI. This CDR3 spans 15 amino acids. Trimming cost V 6 bases and J 5 bases; bases outside gene matches: 7. In DNA, the CDR3 is TGTGCCAGCTCGCCGGACAGGGGGGCGCGAAACACCATATATTTT. Translation gives CASSPDRGARNTIYF.

The chain links TRBV10-3 to TRBJ1-1, with a tentative D call TRBD1 (6 bases). V dropped 7 bases and J dropped 2 bases, with 11 bases sitting between them. The CDR3 loop spans 13 amino acids. The V gene's germline CDR1 is ENHRY and CDR2 SYGVKD. The DNA for the CDR3 is TGTGCCATCAACAAACAGGGTAACACTGAAGCTTTCTTT. This encodes CAINKQGNTEAFF.

The CDR3 reads CASRTGGSYNEQFF. The CDR3 DNA follows: TGTGCCAGCAGAACGGGGGGCTCCTACAATGAGCAGTTCTTC. The chain couples TRBV6-1 to TRBJ2-1; 7 positions match TRBD2. This CDR3 contains 14 residues. Germline V gene data show CDR1 as MNHNS and CDR2 as SASEGT. Trimming cost V 6 bases and J 0 bases; bases outside gene matches: 2.

This clone has a handful of counts. V gene TRBV5-1 combines with J gene TRBJ2-5; 10 positions agree with TRBD1. Germline CDR1 is SGHRS and CDR2 is YFSETQ. With 4 bases clipped from V and 5 bases from J, the junction kept 2 bases outside the gene matches. CDR3 length equals 13 residues. CDR3 residues: CASSRQGAETQYF. Here the CDR3 DNA reads TGCGCCAGCAGCCGACAGGGGGCTGAGACCCAGTACTTC.

The gene calls are TRBV28 and TRBJ1-2; D may be TRBD1 (5 bases). CDR3 length equals 11 residues. Trimming took off 6 bases at V and 4 bases at J, with 6 bases between the two ends. Germline CDR1 reads MDHEN; CDR2 reads SYDVKM. The CDR3 DNA reads TGTGCCAGCAGGGGGGGCTATGGCTACACCTTC. This codes for CASRGGYGYTF.

The rearrangement uses TRBV6-1 and TRBJ1-2; D might be TRBD1 (5 bases). Germline-derived CDR1 and CDR2 are MNHNS and SASEGT. The V end was cut by 0 bases, the J end by 6 bases, with 11 bases between. This CDR3 comprises 14 residues. CDR3 region: CASSEASRVDGYTF. The CDR3, as DNA: TGTGCCAGCAGTGAAGCTAGCAGGGTGGATGGCTACACCTTC.

The table lists this clone with a count of one. J is TRBJ2-7 and V is TRBV29-1, with a weak D call TRBD1 (5 bases). The length of the CDR3 is 12 residues. Germline CDR1 reads SQVTM; CDR2 reads ANQGSEA. V was cut by 1 base and J by 6 bases, with 10 bases left in between. DNA of the CDR3: TGCAGCGTTGAAGGGACAAGTTCCGAGCAGTACTTC. Amino acids: CSVEGTSSEQYF.

This clone was counted a single time. The rearrangement links TRBV15 to TRBJ2-7; D may be TRBD2 (5 bases). Germline V gene sequence: CDR1 LNHNV, CDR2 YYDKDF (reference sequence). V was pared by 0 bases and J by 2 bases, with 11 bases between. The CDR3 is made up of 15 amino acids. The CDR3 reads CATSRDRRGTYEQYF. In DNA, the CDR3 is TGTGCCACCAGCAGAGATAGGCGAGGGACCTACGAGCAGTACTTC. Looking up the rest from reference TRBV15 and TRBJ2-7 gives the full variable domain: DAMVIQNPRYQVTQFGKPVTLSCSQTLNHNVMYWYQQKSSQAPKLLFHYYDKDFNNEADTPDNFQSRRPNTSFCFLDIRSPGLGDTAMYLCATSRDRRGTYEQYFGPGTRLTVT.

J is TRBJ2-2 and V is TRBV2; 16 nucleotides match TRBD2. The ends lost 5 bases at V and 10 bases at J; junction bases unmatched: 10. The CDR3 sequence is 17 residues long. Germline V gene sequence: CDR1 SNHLY, CDR2 FYNNEI. The CDR3 region is CASSPGTSGGALEELFF. CDR3 coding DNA: TGTGCCAGCAGTCCGGGGACTAGCGGGGGGGCCTTGGAGGAGCTGTTTTTT. Using reference TRBV2 and TRBJ2-2 for the parts outside the CDR3, the full variable domain is EPEVTQTPSHQVTQMGQEVILRCVPISNHLYFYWYRQILGQKVEFLVSFYNNEISEKSEIFDDQFSVERPDGSNFTLKIRSTKLEDSAMYFCASSPGTSGGALEELFFGEGSRLTVL.

The V and J genes are TRBV7-9 and TRBJ1-1; maybe TRBD1 (6 bases). Trimming stripped 6 bases from V and 5 bases from J, with 10 bases between. The CDR3 covers 12 residues. Germline V gene data show CDR1 as SEHNR and CDR2 as FQNEAQ (reference sequence). The CDR3 DNA reads TGTGCCAGCAGAAAGGGGGGGACTGAAGCTTTCTTT. Amino acids: CASRKGGTEAFF.

The J gene is TRBJ1-1, the V gene TRBV2, with D unclear. The ends were cut back, 6 bases at V and 1 base at J, with 9 bases in the middle. From germline, CDR1 is SNHLY and CDR2 FYNNEI. This CDR3 comprises 13 residues. Here the CDR3 reads CASSYPGNTEAFF. DNA of the CDR3: TGTGCCAGCAGCTATCCAGGGAACACTGAAGCTTTCTTT.

The J gene is TRBJ2-1, the V gene TRBV19, with TRBD2 identical over 7 bases. V gave up 7 bases and J gave up 9 bases; unmatched junction bases: 6. This CDR3 has 12 amino acids. In germline, CDR1 is LNHDA, CDR2 SQIVND (reference sequence). The CDR3 region has the DNA TGTGCCAGTACCCCACGCGGGGGTGAGCAGTTCTTC. Translation: CASTPRGGEQFF.

This clone has a handful of counts. This rearrangement joins TRBV6-1 to TRBJ1-5; D is uncertain. With 10 bases removed from V and 7 bases from J, the gap between germline ends came to 14 bases. CDR3 size: 12 residues. Germline V gives CDR1 MNHNS, CDR2 SASEGT. CDR3 region: CATDGREQPQHF. CDR3 DNA sequence: TGTGCCACCGACGGGCGGGAACAGCCCCAGCATTTT.

The chain combines TRBV28 with TRBJ1-2; maybe TRBD1 (6 bases). Germline V gene sequence: CDR1 MDHEN, CDR2 SYDVKM. Trimming pared 1 base from V and 6 bases from J, leaving 12 bases between. The CDR3 covers 14 residues. The CDR3 DNA reads TGTGCCAGCAGTTTATACAGCAGGGGCAATGGCTACACCTTC. Its protein is CASSLYSRGNGYTF.

V and J are TRBV9 and TRBJ2-3; the D is unclear. Germline CDR1 reads SGDLS; CDR2 reads YYNGEE. V dropped 5 bases and J dropped 5 bases, with 15 bases sitting between them. CDR3 length: 14 amino acids. The CDR3 protein is CASSAPDDLDTQYF. The CDR3 DNA sequence: TGTGCCAGCAGTGCTCCCGACGACTTAGATACGCAGTATTTT.

The chain links TRBV7-2 to TRBJ2-2, with 7 bases identical to TRBD2. Germline lookup yields CDR1 SGHTA and CDR2 FQGNSA. The CDR3 has 16 amino acids. With 0 bases clipped from V and 1 base from J, the junction kept 2 bases outside the gene matches. CDR3 sequence: CASSLAGGRNTGELFF. In DNA form, the CDR3 reads TGTGCCAGCAGCTTAGCGGGAGGGAGGAACACCGGGGAGCTGTTTTTT.